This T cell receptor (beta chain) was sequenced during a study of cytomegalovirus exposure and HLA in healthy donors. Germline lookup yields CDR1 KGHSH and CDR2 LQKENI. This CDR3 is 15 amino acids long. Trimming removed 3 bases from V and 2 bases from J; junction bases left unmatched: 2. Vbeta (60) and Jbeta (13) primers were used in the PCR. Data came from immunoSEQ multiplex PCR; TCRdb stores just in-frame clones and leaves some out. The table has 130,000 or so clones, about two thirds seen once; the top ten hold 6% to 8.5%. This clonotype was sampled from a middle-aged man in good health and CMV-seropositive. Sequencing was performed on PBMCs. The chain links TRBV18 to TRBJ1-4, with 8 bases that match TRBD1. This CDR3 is CASSPDRATNEKLFF. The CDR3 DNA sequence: TGTGCCAGCTCACCGGACAGGGCGACTAATGAAAAACTGTTTTTT.